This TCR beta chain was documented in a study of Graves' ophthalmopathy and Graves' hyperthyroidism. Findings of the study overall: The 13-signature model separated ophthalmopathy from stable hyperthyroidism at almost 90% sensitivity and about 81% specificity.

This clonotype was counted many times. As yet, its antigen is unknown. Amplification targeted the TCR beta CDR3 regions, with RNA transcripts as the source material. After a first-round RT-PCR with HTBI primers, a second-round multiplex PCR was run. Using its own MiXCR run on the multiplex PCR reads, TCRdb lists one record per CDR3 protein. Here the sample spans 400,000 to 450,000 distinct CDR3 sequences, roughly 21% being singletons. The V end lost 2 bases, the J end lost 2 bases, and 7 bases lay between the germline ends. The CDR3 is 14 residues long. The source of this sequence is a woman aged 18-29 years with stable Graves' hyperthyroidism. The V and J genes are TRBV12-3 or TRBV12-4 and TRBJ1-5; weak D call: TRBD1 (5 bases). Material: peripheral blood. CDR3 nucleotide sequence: TGTGCCAGCAGTTTACTGACAGGCAATCAGCCCCAGCATTTT. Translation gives CASSLLTGNQPQHF.